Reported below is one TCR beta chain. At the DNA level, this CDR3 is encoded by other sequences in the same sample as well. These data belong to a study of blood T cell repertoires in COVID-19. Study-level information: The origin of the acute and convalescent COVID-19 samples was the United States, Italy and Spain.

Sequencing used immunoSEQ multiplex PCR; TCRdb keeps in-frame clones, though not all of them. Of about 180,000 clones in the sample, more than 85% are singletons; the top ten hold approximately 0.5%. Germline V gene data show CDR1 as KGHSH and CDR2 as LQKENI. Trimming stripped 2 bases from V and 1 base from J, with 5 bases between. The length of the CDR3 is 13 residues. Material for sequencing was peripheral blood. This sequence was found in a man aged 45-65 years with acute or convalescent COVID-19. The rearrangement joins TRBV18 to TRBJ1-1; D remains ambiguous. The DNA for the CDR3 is TGTGCCAGCTCACCAGGAGGGAACACTGAAGCTTTCTTT. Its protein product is CASSPGGNTEAFF.